This TCR beta chain was recovered during a study of CD8 T cells in ankylosing spondylitis. This clonotype was observed at least ten times. The target antigen is unknown. Study-wide results and limits: As for the disease-linked clones, they showed a CD8+ phenotype and occurred at relatively low frequencies in peripheral blood. Seemingly characteristic of ankylosing spondylitis blood was a TCR beta motif consisting of fewer than 10 highly homologous variants.

TCRdb independently ran MiXCR on the 5' RACE reads; one entry per CDR3 protein. The table lists roughly 230,000 distinct CDR3 sequences, 18% of them singletons. CDR3 length equals 15 residues. Germline V CDR1 and CDR2: SQVTM, ANQGSEA. V was shortened by 3 bases and J by 5 bases, with 16 bases between the two germline ends. The J gene is TRBJ2-2, the V gene TRBV29-1; D perhaps matches TRBD2 (5 bases). The specimen sequenced was blood, either unsorted or a sorted T cell fraction (not recorded which). The source of this sequence is a male donor with ankylosing spondylitis or in good health (not recorded which). DNA for the CDR3: TGCAGCGTTGATGTTCCGGCCGGGGTGACCGGGGAGCTGTTTTTT. It specifies CSVDVPAGVTGELFF.